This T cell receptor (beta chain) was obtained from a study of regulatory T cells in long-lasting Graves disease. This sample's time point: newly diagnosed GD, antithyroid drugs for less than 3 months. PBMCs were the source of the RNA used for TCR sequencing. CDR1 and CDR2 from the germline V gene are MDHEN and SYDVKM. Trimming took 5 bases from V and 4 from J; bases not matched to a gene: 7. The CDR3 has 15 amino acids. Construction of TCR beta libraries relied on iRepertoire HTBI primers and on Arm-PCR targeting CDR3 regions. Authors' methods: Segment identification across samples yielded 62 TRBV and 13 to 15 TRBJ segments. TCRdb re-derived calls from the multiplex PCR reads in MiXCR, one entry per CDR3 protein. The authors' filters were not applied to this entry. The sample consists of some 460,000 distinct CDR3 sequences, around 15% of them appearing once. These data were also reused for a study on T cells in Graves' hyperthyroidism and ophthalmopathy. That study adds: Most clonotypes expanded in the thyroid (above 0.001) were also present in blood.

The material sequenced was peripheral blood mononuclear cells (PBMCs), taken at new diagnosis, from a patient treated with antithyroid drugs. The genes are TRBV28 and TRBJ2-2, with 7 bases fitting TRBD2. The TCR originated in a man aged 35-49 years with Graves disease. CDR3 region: CASSTRERFTGELFF. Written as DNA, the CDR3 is TGTGCCAGCAGTACGCGGGAGAGGTTCACCGGGGAGCTGTTTTTT.